This TCR beta chain is drawn from a study of T-cell reconstitution after alpha-beta-depleted transplantation in children. Findings and limits, study-wide: T-cell numbers and diversity, one year after transplant, stemmed largely from T cells that were newly produced. It was reported that alpha-beta T cells came from several hundred expanded graft clones (about two months after transplant). Surviving recipient T cells and thymic progenitors underlay high day-60 TCRbeta diversity in some patients.

Unique molecular identifiers were incorporated during preparation of the TCRbeta library. TCRdb itself ran the PCR reads through MiXCR, one entry per CDR3 protein. The data hold roughly 420,000 distinct CDR3 sequences, with 16% observed a single time. This clonotype came up many times. The antigen is unknown. The V and J ends lost 6 bases and 12 bases, in that order; junction bases with no gene match: 10. This CDR3 comprises 15 residues. The input for sequencing was PBMCs, mostly from graft donor cells, taken 360 days after TCRalphabeta/CD19-depleted stem cell transplant. The chain is built from TRBV12-3 or TRBV12-4 and TRBJ2-1; 14 bases are a match to TRBD2. This TCR came from a boy under two years old who had a stem cell transplant for Wiskott-Aldrich syndrome, so the T cells may come from the graft donor. In DNA, the CDR3 is TGTGCCAGCAGACCGGGACTAGCGGGGGACCCGGCGCAGTTCTTC. This encodes CASRPGLAGDPAQFF.